A single sample is the source of the 17 T cell receptor beta chains below, sequenced in a study of blood T cell repertoires in COVID-19. Produced via immunoSEQ multiplex PCR; TCRdb's table is partial and in-frame only. Found here are around 170,000 clones, around 86% of them singletons; the top ten hold 7.5% to 10%. The sample comprised PBMCs or T cells enriched from blood (not recorded which). All receptors derive from a woman aged 30 to 39 who had recovered from COVID-19.

This chain links TRBV6-5 with TRBJ1-2; TRBD1 agrees at 9 bases. Germline CDR1 is MNHEY and CDR2 is SVGAGI. This CDR3 region has 13 residues. Trimming took 6 bases from V and 7 from J; bases not matched to a gene: 6. Written as DNA, the CDR3 is TGTGCCAGCAGGAGGACAGGGGAGGGTGGCTACACCTTC. Its translation: CASRRTGEGGYTF.

This chain uses TRBV19 with TRBJ1-1; D might be TRBD1 (6 bases). The CDR3 is 15 amino acids. V dropped 3 bases and J dropped 4 bases, with 15 bases sitting between them. Per germline, CDR1 LNHDA and CDR2 SQIVND (reference sequence). The DNA of the CDR3 is TGTGCCAGTAGTATGGGGCGGGGGCAGAGCACTGAAGCTTTCTTT. It is translated as CASSMGRGQSTEAFF.

This rearrangement joins TRBV18 to TRBJ2-7, with TRBD2 identical over 8 bases. Germline V gene data show CDR1 as KGHSH and CDR2 as LQKENI. The CDR3 length is 14 residues. The V and J ends lost 7 bases and 0 bases, in that order; junction bases with no gene match: 5. Here the CDR3 DNA reads TGTGCCAGCTTGTCGAGCGGGAGCTCCTACGAGCAGTACTTC. As protein: CASLSSGSSYEQYF.

V gene TRBV2 combines with J gene TRBJ2-7; the match to TRBD2 covers 9 bases. V lost 4 bases to trimming and J lost 2 bases; unmatched junction nucleotides: 3. CDR1 and CDR2 from the germline V gene are SNHLY and FYNNEI. The CDR3 runs 14 residues. The chain's CDR3 is CASSGLAETYEQYF. The CDR3 DNA sequence: TGTGCCAGCAGTGGACTAGCGGAAACCTACGAGCAGTACTTC.

In this sample, this clone turned up once. The chain couples TRBV7-9 to TRBJ1-2; D is uncertain. The CDR3 consists of 15 residues. In germline, CDR1 is SEHNR, CDR2 FQNEAQ (reference sequence). Between the trimmed V and J ends, which lost 2 bases and 2 bases, there was a span of 12 bases. This CDR3 is CASSLRRPTNYGYTF. CDR3 DNA sequence: TGTGCCAGCAGCTTAAGGAGACCCACGAACTATGGCTACACCTTC. Full variable domain (outside the CDR3, taken from reference TRBV7-9 and TRBJ1-2): DTGVSQNPRHKITKRGQNVTFRCDPISEHNRLYWYRQTLGQGPEFLTYFQNEAQLEKSRLLSDRFSAERPKGSFSTLEIQRTEQGDSAMYLCASSLRRPTNYGYTFGSGTRLTVV.

V and J are TRBV2 and TRBJ2-3; D is unclear. Trimming took off 4 bases at V and 4 bases at J, with 12 bases between the two ends. Germline CDR1 and CDR2: SNHLY and FYNNEI. This CDR3 region has 14 residues. The CDR3 nucleotides read TGTGCCAGCAGTGCCGAGGTTTTGGCAGATACGCAGTATTTT. Translation gives CASSAEVLADTQYF.

The chain employs TRBV5-1 and TRBJ2-7; 10 bases fit TRBD1. The ends lost 5 bases at V and 4 bases at J; junction bases unmatched: 6. The CDR3 spans 14 residues. In germline, CDR1 is SGHRS, CDR2 YFSETQ. CDR3 nucleotide sequence: TGCGCCAGCAGGGCGGGGACAGGGGAGTACGAGCAGTACTTC. Its translation: CASRAGTGEYEQYF.

The J gene is TRBJ2-6, the V gene TRBV29-1; D gene unclear. The germline V and J ends were trimmed by 3 bases and 2 bases, with 8 bases remaining between them. The CDR3 has 14 amino acids. Germline CDR1 reads SQVTM; CDR2 reads ANQGSEA. The CDR3 coding sequence is TGCAGCGTTGAGGTAGTAACTGGGGCCAACGTCCTGACTTTC. Protein: CSVEVVTGANVLTF.

The V call is TRBV11-3, the J call TRBJ2-3, with TRBD2 matching 16 bases. There are 16 residues in the CDR3. With V trimmed by 5 bases and J by 6 bases, 5 bases remained unmatched. Germline V CDR1 and CDR2: SGHNT, YENEEA. CDR3 protein: CASSRGTSGRADTQYF. In DNA form, the CDR3 reads TGTGCCAGCAGCCGAGGGACTAGCGGGAGGGCCGATACGCAGTATTTT.

The rearrangement joins TRBV7-2 to TRBJ2-7, with 7 bases lining up with TRBD2. CDR1 SGHTA and CDR2 FQGNSA come from the germline V gene. The CDR3 is made up of 16 amino acids. Trimming cost V 0 bases and J 1 base; bases outside gene matches: 6. The DNA of the CDR3 is TGTGCCAGCAGCTTAGCCGGGGGGAGCGGTTCCTACGAGCAGTACTTC. This translates into CASSLAGGSGSYEQYF.

In this sample, this clone turned up once. This chain uses TRBV3-1 (or the pseudogene TRBV3-2) with TRBJ2-7, with 12 positions matching TRBD2. CDR1 and CDR2 from the germline V gene are LGHDT and YNNKEL (reference sequence). The junction had 3 bases not matched to a gene; V was cut back by 3 bases and J by 3 bases. This CDR3 comprises 15 residues. CDR3 DNA sequence: TGTGCCAGCAGCCACCGACTAGCGGGAGACTACGAGCAGTACTTC. This sequence encodes CASSHRLAGDYEQYF.

The rearrangement uses TRBV19 and TRBJ2-4; TRBD1 matches at 7 bases. Germline V lookup: CDR1 LNHDA, CDR2 SQIVND (reference sequence). The junction had 5 bases not matched to a gene; V was cut back by 9 bases and J by 0 bases. The CDR3 length is 14 residues. CDR3 DNA: TGTGCCAGCCGGGACAGCATAGCCAAAAACATTCAGTACTTC. It translates to CASRDSIAKNIQYF. The full variable domain, completed using reference TRBV19 and TRBJ2-4, is DGGITQSPKYLFRKEGQNVTLSCEQNLNHDAMYWYRQDPGQGLRLIYYSQIVNDFQKGDIAEGYSVSREKKESFPLTVTSAQKNPTAFYLCASRDSIAKNIQYFGAGTRLSVL.

The chain carries TRBV6-6 and TRBJ2-1, with TRBD1 identical over 8 bases. Germline V gene sequence: CDR1 MNHNY, CDR2 SVGAGI (reference sequence). V was pared by 2 bases and J by 4 bases, with 4 bases of the junction left unmatched. The CDR3 totals 15 residues. In DNA, the CDR3 is TGTGCCAGCAGTTACCAAGGGACAGGATACAATGAGCAGTTCTTC. Its translation: CASSYQGTGYNEQFF.

In DNA, the CDR3 is TGTGCCAGCAGGGTCATAGCGGGAGGGGACTACGAGCAGTACTTC. Its protein product is CASRVIAGGDYEQYF. This sequence joins TRBV28 and TRBJ2-7, with 11 bases that match TRBD2. CDR1 is MDHEN and CDR2 is SYDVKM in the germline V gene. V lost 6 bases to trimming and J lost 3 bases; unmatched junction nucleotides: 7. The CDR3 totals 15 residues.

The gene calls are TRBV4-1 and TRBJ2-7, with D possibly TRBD1 on 6 matching bases. Between the trimmed V and J ends, which lost 3 bases and 6 bases, there was a span of 12 bases. The CDR3 is 13 amino acids. Germline lookup yields CDR1 MGHRA and CDR2 YSYEKL. The CDR3 sequence: CASSHPTGSEQYF. CDR3 bases: TGCGCCAGCAGCCACCCGACAGGAAGCGAGCAGTACTTC.

This chain joins TRBV2 and TRBJ2-1; D not resolved. The germline CDR1 and CDR2 sequences are SNHLY and FYNNEI. CDR3 length: 13 amino acids. The germline V and J ends were trimmed by 7 bases and 3 bases, with 10 bases remaining between them. CDR3 sequence (DNA): TGTGCCAGCACCCAAGACAACTACAATGAGCAGTTCTTC. It specifies CASTQDNYNEQFF.

This sequence joins TRBV25-1 and TRBJ2-3, with TRBD2 matching 9 bases. V lost 3 bases and J lost 1; bases outside the gene matches: 5. In germline, CDR1 is MGHDK, CDR2 SYGVNS. The CDR3 totals 16 residues. The CDR3 loop reads CASSDYSGRGTDTQYF. DNA of the CDR3: TGTGCCAGCAGTGATTATAGCGGGAGAGGCACAGATACGCAGTATTTT.